The 27 T cell receptor beta chains below come from one sample, sequenced in a study of beta chain features in type 1 diabetes. As every portion of the isolated RNA was reverse transcribed, the sequencing read expressed TCRB transcripts. Measured with immunoSEQ multiplex PCR; TCRdb has only the in-frame clones, and not every one. The data show 120,000 to 150,000 clones, about 10% seen once. The specimen was naive CD4+ T cells from blood. These receptors all stem from a man between 18 and 35 years old in good health.

V gene TRBV21-1 combines with J gene TRBJ2-6; whether TRBD1, the table's D call, matches the DNA was not checked. TRBV21-1 is an annotated pseudogene. This CDR3 is 17 amino acids long. CDR3 amino acids: CASSRGQVSSGANVLTF. CDR3 coding DNA: TGTGCCAGCAGCAGAGGACAGGTTAGCTCTGGGGCCAACGTCCTGACTTTC.

CDR3: CAIRQGSEDTQYF. The CDR3 region has the DNA TGTGCCATCAGACAGGGGTCGGAAGATACGCAGTATTTT. This rearrangement joins TRBV10-3 to TRBJ2-3; 7 positions agree with TRBD1. V shed 6 bases and J 5 bases; nucleotides not matched to a gene: 5. Germline V gives CDR1 ENHRY, CDR2 SYGVKD. The length of the CDR3 is 13 residues.

The sample holds a few counts of this clone. This rearrangement joins TRBV7-2 to TRBJ2-7; D is perhaps TRBD2 (7 bases). Trimming shortened V by 2 bases and J by 2 bases, and 16 bases separated the two germline ends. Germline-derived CDR1 and CDR2 are SGHTA and FQGNSA. The CDR3 spans 16 residues. DNA of the CDR3: TGTGCCAGCAGCTTAAATCCGGGGCGGGGGCCCTACGAGCAGTACTTC. Its translation: CASSLNPGRGPYEQYF. The full variable domain, completed using reference TRBV7-2 and TRBJ2-7, is GAGVSQSPSNKVTEKGKDVELRCDPISGHTALYWYRQSLGQGLEFLIYFQGNSAPDKSGLPSDRFSAERTGGSVSTLTIQRTQQEDSAVYLCASSLNPGRGPYEQYFGPGTRLTVT.

V and J are TRBV6-5 and TRBJ2-7, with 7 bases identical to TRBD1. J was trimmed by 2 bases and V by 5 bases; bases with no gene match: 9. Germline loops: CDR1 MNHEY, CDR2 SVGAGI. The CDR3 consists of 15 residues. The chain's CDR3 is CASSLSGQTAYEQYF. CDR3 nucleotides: TGTGCCAGCAGTCTCTCGGGACAGACTGCCTACGAGCAGTACTTC.

V usage is TRBV5-6 and J usage is TRBJ2-1; a possible D gene is TRBD1 (6 bases). Trimming pared 0 bases from V and 4 bases from J, leaving 17 bases between. This CDR3 is 17 amino acids long. CDR1 is SGHDT and CDR2 is YYEEEE in the germline V gene. CDR3 sequence (DNA): TGTGCCAGCAGCTTGGGTGACAGGACTTACACTTACAATGAGCAGTTCTTC. It encodes CASSLGDRTYTYNEQFF.

The V and J genes are TRBV27 and TRBJ2-3; TRBD2 might be the D (6 bases). Trimming shortened V by 6 bases and J by 0 bases, and 10 bases separated the two germline ends. The CDR3 runs 14 residues. Per the germline V gene, CDR1 is MNHEY and CDR2 is SMNVEV (reference sequence). The CDR3 bases are TGTGCCAGCAGCCCCGGGGGTAGCACAGATACGCAGTATTTT. Protein: CASSPGGSTDTQYF.

The rearrangement links TRBV6-1 to TRBJ1-1, with a weak D call TRBD1 (5 bases). The V end lost 7 bases, the J end lost 0 bases, and 9 bases lay between the germline ends. The CDR3 extends over 13 amino acids. From germline, CDR1 is MNHNS and CDR2 SASEGT. For the CDR3, the DNA is TGTGCCAGCACCCAAGGGGTGAACACTGAAGCTTTCTTT. It specifies CASTQGVNTEAFF.

This clone occurred a few times. V gene TRBV5-3 combines with J gene TRBJ2-1; 8 nucleotides agree with TRBD1. TRBV5-3 is reported as an ORF; its role is uncertain. The CDR3 is 19 residues long. Unmatched junction bases numbered 15, after V lost 4 bases and J lost 0 bases. The CDR3, as DNA: TGTGCCAGAAGCCCGCCGGGACAGGAGCCGCATAGCTCCTACAATGAGCAGTTCTTC. It codes for CARSPPGQEPHSSYNEQFF.

This clone came up a few times. The V gene is TRBV29-1, the J gene TRBJ2-3; maybe TRBD1 (6 bases). Trimming removed 2 bases from V and 4 bases from J, with 16 bases in between. The CDR3 consists of 15 residues. Germline V gene sequence: CDR1 SQVTM, CDR2 ANQGSEA. This CDR3 is CSVEPQGSGPDTQYF. CDR3 nucleotides: TGCAGCGTTGAACCCCAGGGGTCGGGGCCAGATACGCAGTATTTT.

The J gene is TRBJ2-2, the V gene TRBV6-6; 9 bases map to TRBD1. The length of the CDR3 is 14 residues. With 6 bases clipped from V and 6 bases from J, the junction kept 5 bases outside the gene matches. In germline, CDR1 is MNHNY, CDR2 SVGAGI (reference sequence). This CDR3 reads CASSPTGGSGELFF. CDR3 bases: TGTGCCAGCAGCCCGACAGGGGGATCCGGGGAGCTGTTTTTT.

This clone was recorded a few times. J is TRBJ1-6 and V is TRBV11-3; 7 bases match TRBD1. Trimming cost V 4 bases and J 6 bases; bases outside gene matches: 3. Germline loops: CDR1 SGHNT, CDR2 YENEEA. The CDR3 is made up of 14 amino acids. The CDR3 DNA reads as TGTGCCAGCAGCTCGGGACAGCTTAATTCACCCCTCCACTTT. Translated: CASSSGQLNSPLHF. Drawing the rest from reference TRBV11-3 and TRBJ1-6, the complete variable domain is EAGVVQSPRYKIIEKKQPVAFWCNPISGHNTLYWYLQNLGQGPELLIRYENEEAVDDSQLPKDRFSAERLKGVDSTLKIQPAELGDSAVYLCASSSGQLNSPLHFGNGTRLTVT.

This rearrangement joins TRBV4-1 to TRBJ1-2; the match to TRBD1 covers 7 bases. The V gene's germline CDR1 is MGHRA and CDR2 YSYEKL. The CDR3 contains 15 residues. V dropped 1 base and J dropped 5; count of bases not matched to a gene: 7. CDR3 sequence: CASSQGSDRLYGYTF. CDR3 nucleotide sequence: TGCGCCAGCAGCCAAGGATCGGACAGGTTGTATGGCTACACCTTC.

In DNA, the CDR3 is TGTGCCAGTAGTACAGCGACAGGGGCGTTGAGCAATCAGCCCCAGCATTTT. Protein sequence: CASSTATGALSNQPQHF. This sequence joins TRBV19 and TRBJ1-5, with 8 bases aligning to TRBD1. Trimming cost V 4 bases and J 1 base; bases outside gene matches: 9. The CDR3 sequence is 17 residues long. Germline V gene lookup returns CDR1 LNHDA and CDR2 SQIVND (reference sequence).

The chain recombines TRBV30 with TRBJ1-1; 7 bases are shared with TRBD1. The CDR3 runs 14 residues. The J segment lost 2 bases and the V segment lost 2 bases, leaving 5 bases of the junction unmatched. Germline values: CDR1 GTSNPN, CDR2 SVGIG (reference sequence). The CDR3 sequence: CAWSLTGSNTEAFF. The DNA for the CDR3 is TGTGCCTGGAGTTTGACAGGGTCCAACACTGAAGCTTTCTTT.

The V gene is TRBV2, the J gene TRBJ1-6, with a tentative D call TRBD1 (6 bases). The ends were cut back, 4 bases at V and 8 bases at J, with 15 bases in the middle. The CDR3 totals 15 residues. Germline V gives CDR1 SNHLY, CDR2 FYNNEI. The CDR3, as DNA: TGTGCCAGCAGTGGGACTTCCCACAGGGATTCACCCCTCCACTTT. It codes for CASSGTSHRDSPLHF. Using reference TRBV2 and TRBJ1-6 for the parts outside the CDR3, the full variable domain is EPEVTQTPSHQVTQMGQEVILRCVPISNHLYFYWYRQILGQKVEFLVSFYNNEISEKSEIFDDQFSVERPDGSNFTLKIRSTKLEDSAMYFCASSGTSHRDSPLHFGNGTRLTVT.

This clone was seen more than once but under ten times. CDR3 in amino acids: CASSAATGTGFTEAFF. CDR3 nucleotides: TGTGCCAGCAGTGCGGCAACCGGGACAGGCTTCACTGAAGCTTTCTTT. V usage is TRBV6-1 and J usage is TRBJ1-1; 8 bases are shared with TRBD1. With 4 bases clipped from V and 4 bases from J, the junction kept 11 bases outside the gene matches. The V gene's germline CDR1 is MNHNS and CDR2 SASEGT. The CDR3 sequence is 16 residues long.

The chain links TRBV9 to TRBJ2-3, with D possibly matching TRBD2 (6 bases). The ends were cut back, 4 bases at V and 3 bases at J, with 12 bases in the middle. From germline, CDR1 is SGDLS and CDR2 YYNGEE. There are 14 residues in the CDR3. The CDR3 region is CASSPGGFTDTQYF. CDR3 DNA: TGTGCCAGCAGCCCTGGGGGGTTTACAGATACGCAGTATTTT.

This clone has more than one count but fewer than ten. One end of the junction is discordant with germline, which a read error may explain. The chain couples TRBV9 to TRBJ2-7, with D possibly matching TRBD2 (5 bases). Per germline, CDR1 SGDLS and CDR2 YYNGEE. The CDR3 totals 13 residues. Written as DNA, the CDR3 is TGTGCCAGCAGCGTAGAAGATCGGACTGAACCTTTCTTC. Translating gives CASSVEDRTEPFF.

This clone has more than one count but fewer than ten. The chain joins TRBV27 to TRBJ2-5; tentative D call: TRBD1 (7 bases). V dropped 6 bases and J dropped 5 bases, with 19 bases sitting between them. The CDR3 contains 15 residues. Looked up from germline, CDR1 is MNHEY and CDR2 is SMNVEV (reference sequence). The CDR3 loop is CASSPRRGLEETQYF. The CDR3, as DNA: TGTGCCAGCAGCCCGAGGAGGGGGCTAGAGGAGACCCAGTACTTC.

There are a few counts of this clone. The chain couples TRBV18 to TRBJ1-5; the D is unclear. Germline CDR1 is KGHSH and CDR2 is LQKENI. The CDR3 loop spans 15 amino acids. The germline V and J ends were trimmed by 6 bases and 3 bases, with 15 bases remaining between them. CDR3 sequence: CASSLQEAVNQPQHF. CDR3 nucleotides: TGTGCCAGCTCGCTACAAGAGGCAGTCAATCAGCCCCAGCATTTT.

The rearrangement joins TRBV7-3 to TRBJ2-2, with TRBD1 as a possible D gene (7 bases). The germline V gene encodes CDR1 SGHTA and CDR2 FQGTGA. V gave up 7 bases and J gave up 1 base, with 10 bases separating them. The CDR3 has 14 amino acids. CDR3: CASTQGGNTGELFF. The CDR3 DNA reads TGTGCCAGCACCCAGGGGGGGAACACCGGGGAGCTGTTTTTT.

J is TRBJ1-2 and V is TRBV2; D is unresolved. Trimming stripped 4 bases from V and 8 bases from J, with 14 bases between. Germline V gene data show CDR1 as SNHLY and CDR2 as FYNNEI. The CDR3 is 13 amino acids. CDR3 bases: TGTGCCAGCAGTGGATCCGGTGCGGAGGGCTACACCTTC. It encodes CASSGSGAEGYTF.

V is TRBV7-2 and J is TRBJ2-5, with 7 bases aligning to TRBD2. The J call may be faulty, since TRBJ2-7 better matches the DNA end. The CDR3 is 15 residues long. Germline loops: CDR1 SGHTA, CDR2 FQGNSA. This chain's CDR3 is CASSLVTSSGYEQYF. CDR3 bases: TGTGCCAGCAGCTTAGTGACTAGCTCGGGCTACGAGCAGTACTTC.

J is TRBJ1-2 and V is TRBV5-4; TRBD1 is a possible D gene (5 bases). Germline loops: CDR1 SGHNT, CDR2 YYREEE (reference sequence). Trimming removed 5 bases from V and 0 bases from J, with 20 bases in between. The CDR3 is 17 amino acids. CDR3 bases: TGTGCCAGCAGTCTTTTTACCGGGACTCAAGCTAACTATGGCTACACCTTC. Its protein product is CASSLFTGTQANYGYTF.

The rearrangement uses TRBV7-8 and TRBJ2-7, with 8 bases aligning to TRBD1. The V and J ends lost 5 bases and 9 bases, in that order; junction bases with no gene match: 15. The germline V gene encodes CDR1 SGHVS and CDR2 FQNEAQ. CDR3 length: 15 amino acids. For the CDR3, the DNA is TGTGCCAGCAGCGTAGAGTGGCAGGGGGCTCGAGGGCAGTACTTC. Its protein is CASSVEWQGARGQYF.

This rearrangement joins TRBV18 to TRBJ2-6; possibly TRBD2 for D (6 bases). Germline V CDR1 and CDR2: KGHSH, LQKENI. Trimming took off 6 bases at V and 1 base at J, with 7 bases between the two ends. The CDR3 length is 14 residues. This CDR3 reads CASSGSSGANVLTF. The DNA for the CDR3 is TGTGCCAGCTCCGGGAGTTCTGGGGCCAACGTCCTGACTTTC.

This clone was counted between two and nine times. The V gene is TRBV11-2, the J gene TRBJ2-2; D remains unclear. Trimming took 1 base from V and 1 from J, leaving 7 bases between them. The germline CDR1 and CDR2 sequences are SGHAT and FQNNGV. The CDR3 spans 15 residues. The CDR3 protein is CASSLVTRNTGELFF. The CDR3 DNA follows: TGTGCCAGCAGCTTAGTAACCAGGAACACCGGGGAGCTGTTTTTT.